The rows below give T cell receptor beta chains drawn from one sample of a study of blood T cells in healthy people across ages. TCRdb called the 5' RACE reads again in MiXCR, with one record for every CDR3 protein. The sample lists approximately 1,000,000 distinct CDR3 sequences, under 40% occurring once. Sequencing was done on a sample of blood. These receptors were obtained from a man aged 18 to 29 in good health. Each CDR3 is given with its conserved first and last residue. Each record gives: clone size, V gene, J gene, D gene, CDR3 protein, CDR3 DNA. D genes are given only for firm matches. Size is omitted from some rows. Given values are once, few, many or a class for expanded clones.

>-|TRBV27|TRBJ1-1|-
CASSFREKHTEAFF
TGTGCCAGCAGTTTCCGGGAGAAGCACACTGAAGCTTTCTTT
>-|TRBV15|TRBJ1-2|-
CATSRDFVQGASRDYGYTF
TGTGCCACCAGCAGAGATTTCGTACAGGGCGCCTCGAGAGACTATGGCTACACCTTC
>-|TRBV3-1|TRBJ1-6|-
CASSQEGIGHKALHF
TGTGCCAGCAGCCAGGAAGGGATCGGTCACAAAGCCCTCCACTTT
>few|TRBV20-1|TRBJ2-5|-
CSARAGGLQETQYF
TGCAGTGCTAGAGCGGGTGGGCTACAAGAGACCCAGTACTTC
>-|TRBV6-5|TRBJ2-5|TRBD1
CAGSPDTGGQETQYF
TGTGCCGGCAGCCCTGATACAGGGGGACAAGAGACCCAGTACTTC
>once|TRBV12-3/TRBV12-4|TRBJ2-2|-
CASSFTSAGELFF
TGTGCCAGCAGTTTTACTTCCGCCGGGGAGCTGTTTTTT
>-|TRBV3-1|TRBJ1-1|TRBD1
CASSHSDRGPGAFF
TGTGCCAGCAGCCACTCTGACAGGGGGCCCGGAGCTTTCTTT
>few|TRBV29-1|TRBJ1-1|TRBD1
CSVIRQGGTEAFF
TGCAGCGTTATCCGACAGGGGGGAACTGAAGCTTTCTTT
>-|TRBV27|TRBJ2-7|-
CASSLTLLSYEQYF
TGTGCCAGCAGTTTAACACTGCTCTCCTACGAGCAGTACTTC
>once|TRBV9|TRBJ2-5|-
CASSEEWLYNEQYF
TGTGCCAGCAGCGAGGAGTGGCTCTACAATGAGCAGTACTTC
>few|TRBV7-2|TRBJ2-3|-
CASSLYDGGADTQYF
TGTGCCAGCAGCTTATACGACGGTGGGGCAGATACGCAGTATTTT
>-|TRBV4-3|TRBJ1-2|TRBD1
CASSQDRAGGNYGYTF
TGCGCCAGCAGCCAAGATAGGGCAGGGGGCAACTATGGCTACACCTTC
>-|TRBV7-4|TRBJ1-2|-
CASSFLTGRRYGYTF
TGTGCCAGCAGCTTTCTCACAGGGAGACGTTATGGCTACACCTTC
>once|TRBV20-1|TRBJ2-1|TRBD2
CSTRAPSGVSYNEQFF
TGCAGTACTAGAGCTCCCAGCGGGGTTAGCTACAATGAGCAGTTCTTC
>-|TRBV6-1|TRBJ2-5|-
CASSDVVGEQYF
TGTGCCAGCAGTGATGTAGTCGGGGAGCAGTACTTC
>few|TRBV15|TRBJ1-1|TRBD1
CATSRDHYRQGGQYTEAFF
TGTGCCACCAGCAGAGATCACTATAGACAGGGTGGTCAGTACACTGAAGCTTTCTTT
>-|TRBV6-2/TRBV6-3|TRBJ2-3|TRBD1
CASVRQGEDTQYF
TGTGCCAGCGTCCGACAGGGAGAAGATACGCAGTATTTT
>many|TRBV12-3/TRBV12-4|TRBJ1-2|-
CASSLGSGGYTF
TGTGCCAGCAGTTTAGGGTCGGGGGGCTACACCTTC
>many|TRBV2|TRBJ2-5|-
CASSEGQQETQYF
TGTGCCAGCAGTGAAGGACAGCAAGAGACCCAGTACTTC
>few|TRBV7-9|TRBJ1-2|-
CASSFPGVRGYTF
TGTGCCAGCAGCTTCCCGGGGGTGCGGGGCTACACCTTC
>many|TRBV10-3|TRBJ2-5|TRBD2
CAISAQRGDSETQYF
TGTGCCATCAGTGCCCAGCGGGGGGATTCAGAGACCCAGTACTTC
>-|TRBV12-5|TRBJ2-1|-
CASAVTSYNEQFF
TGTGCTAGTGCCGTGACTAGCTACAATGAGCAGTTCTTC
>few|TRBV5-1|TRBJ1-1|-
CASSLAGGAENTEAFF
TGCGCCAGCAGCTTGGCGGGAGGGGCCGAGAACACTGAAGCTTTCTTT
>-|TRBV5-1|TRBJ2-1|-
CASSLGQQSSYNEQFF
TGCGCCAGCAGCTTGGGGCAGCAAAGCTCCTACAATGAGCAGTTCTTC
>few|TRBV7-3|TRBJ2-3|TRBD1
CASSLDRDSTDTQYF
TGTGCCAGCAGCTTAGACAGGGACAGCACAGATACGCAGTATTTT
>-|TRBV7-2|TRBJ2-1|-
CASSPTLDLRRAISYEQFF
TGTGCCAGCAGCCCCACCCTTGATCTTCGGCGGGCTATCTCCTACGAGCAGTTCTTC
>-|TRBV5-1|TRBJ2-3|-
CASRPTSGSGDTQYF
TGCGCCAGCAGACCGACTAGTGGATCAGGGGATACGCAGTATTTT
>few|TRBV12-3/TRBV12-4|TRBJ1-4|-
CASRRNYNEKLFF
TGTGCCAGCAGACGGAACTATAATGAAAAACTGTTTTTT
>-|TRBV3-1|TRBJ2-3|-
CASMGLGTTSDTQYF
TGTGCCAGCATGGGGTTGGGAACCACATCAGATACGCAGTATTTT
>-|TRBV6-5|TRBJ1-5|-
CASSPGGAESNQPQHF
TGTGCCAGCAGTCCCGGGGGGGCGGAGAGCAATCAGCCCCAGCATTTT
>-|TRBV6-2/TRBV6-3|TRBJ2-7|-
CASSPDREVSYEQYF
TGTGCCAGCAGTCCCGACAGGGAGGTCTCCTACGAGCAGTACTTC
>-|TRBV4-3|TRBJ2-7|TRBD1
CAGSHEFRQGYEQYF
TGCGCCGGCAGCCACGAATTCAGACAGGGATACGAGCAGTACTTC
>-|TRBV4-1|TRBJ1-6|-
CASSQLLQGKYVNSPLHF
TGCGCCAGCAGCCAGCTGTTACAAGGGAAGTACGTTAATTCACCCCTCCACTTT
>few|TRBV27|TRBJ1-4|-
CASSSPMGGQEKLFF
TGTGCCAGCAGTTCCCCCATGGGGGGCCAAGAAAAACTGTTTTTT
>-|TRBV2|TRBJ2-1|-
CASSANPGYEQFF
TGTGCCAGCAGTGCAAATCCGGGATACGAGCAGTTCTTC
>-|TRBV6-5|TRBJ1-4|-
CASRLAAPLGNEKLFF
TGTGCCAGCAGACTAGCGGCCCCCTTGGGGAATGAAAAACTGTTTTTT
>once|TRBV7-8|TRBJ1-2|-
CASSYEAGGYGYTF
TGTGCCAGCAGCTACGAAGCAGGAGGCTATGGCTACACCTTC
>-|TRBV6-5|TRBJ1-5|-
CASSYKGEIFQPQHF
TGTGCCAGCAGTTACAAGGGGGAAATCTTTCAGCCCCAGCATTTT
>-|TRBV2|TRBJ1-3|-
CAILRGNTIYF
TGTGCCATCCTACGCGGAAACACCATATATTTT
>-|TRBV9|TRBJ2-1|-
CASSSRDSDNEQFF
TGTGCCAGCAGCTCGCGGGACTCTGACAATGAGCAGTTCTTC
>-|TRBV6-5|TRBJ1-2|-
CASSYSTDPYGYTF
TGTGCCAGCAGTTACTCGACGGACCCCTATGGCTACACCTTC
>few|TRBV3-1|TRBJ2-3|TRBD2
CASSQDLASGEADTQYF
TGTGCCAGCAGCCAAGATCTGGCTAGCGGGGAGGCAGATACGCAGTATTTT
>many|TRBV20-1|TRBJ2-7|-
CSARDRASYEQYF
TGCAGTGCTAGAGATAGGGCATCCTACGAGCAGTACTTC
>-|TRBV12-3/TRBV12-4|TRBJ1-2|-
CASSASTNYGYTF
TGTGCCAGCAGTGCCTCAACAAACTATGGCTACACCTTC
>-|TRBV30|TRBJ2-4|-
CAWSARPEGIQYF
TGTGCCTGGAGTGCGCGGCCTGAGGGCATTCAGTACTTC
>few|TRBV6-2/TRBV6-3|TRBJ2-2|-
CASSLRVAGELFF
TGTGCCAGCAGTCTCCGGGTTGCCGGGGAGCTGTTTTTT
>-|TRBV7-9|TRBJ1-3|-
CAGSRSQAHSGNTIYF
TGTGCCGGCAGCCGCAGCCAGGCGCACTCTGGAAACACCATATATTTT
>-|TRBV11-1|TRBJ2-5|-
CASSPRIEGTQYF
TGTGCCAGCAGCCCACGTATCGAGGGGACCCAGTACTTC
>-|TRBV12-3/TRBV12-4|TRBJ2-5|-
CASRGQRTNNEQYF
TGTGCCAGCAGAGGACAGAGGACCAACAATGAGCAGTACTTC
>-|TRBV6-6|TRBJ2-1|TRBD1
CASRQSGQGSYEQFF
TGTGCCAGCAGACAGTCGGGACAGGGATCCTACGAGCAGTTCTTC
>few|TRBV10-3|TRBJ2-4|TRBD1
CAISESRGSQYF
TGTGCCATCAGTGAATCCAGGGGGTCCCAGTACTTC
>-|TRBV20-1|TRBJ1-5|-
CSARGDNQPQHF
TGCAGTGCCCGAGGAGATAATCAGCCCCAGCATTTT
>-|TRBV7-2|TRBJ1-1|-
CASSLDNGVTEAFF
TGTGCCAGCAGCTTAGACAATGGGGTCACTGAAGCTTTCTTT
>few|TRBV27|TRBJ1-1|-
CASSSLDSEAFF
TGTGCCAGCAGTTCCCTAGACAGCGAAGCTTTCTTT
>-|TRBV9|TRBJ2-1|-
CASSVGLGPSYNEQFF
TGTGCCAGCAGCGTAGGTCTGGGCCCCTCCTACAATGAGCAGTTCTTC
>few|TRBV4-1|TRBJ1-1|TRBD1
CASSLAFRTGVEAFF
TGCGCCAGCAGCCTAGCTTTCCGGACAGGGGTTGAAGCTTTCTTT
>-|TRBV12-3/TRBV12-4|TRBJ2-2|-
CASRSTGRSGELFF
TGTGCCAGCAGATCGACAGGGAGGTCCGGGGAGCTGTTTTTT
>-|TRBV20-1|TRBJ2-1|-
CSVRESRNSLTLNNEQFF
TGCAGTGTTAGAGAGAGCAGGAACAGTCTCACCCTGAACAATGAGCAGTTCTTC
>-|TRBV20-1|TRBJ1-5|TRBD1
CSARGTGGGQPQHF
TGCAGTGCTAGAGGAACAGGGGGAGGTCAGCCCCAGCATTTT